This note documents a single T cell receptor (beta chain) sequence. Assay: immunoSEQ multiplex PCR; the TCRdb copy retains only in-frame clones and omits some. Of about 160,000 clones listed, approximately 81% are singletons. This sample stems from a study of blood T cell repertoires in COVID-19. Study-wide background: Acute and convalescent COVID-19 samples came from the United States, Italy and Spain.

The V and J ends lost 2 bases and 1 base respectively, with 14 bases between them. CDR1 and CDR2 (germline): LGHDT, YNNKEL (reference sequence). CDR3 length: 16 residues. A Seattle source enrolled patients during active infection and followed them longitudinally. The V gene is TRBV3-1 (or the pseudogene TRBV3-2), the J gene TRBJ1-1; D may be TRBD1 (6 bases). The clonotype was recovered from a woman in her sixties or seventies with COVID-19, enrolled during active disease. The sequencing input was peripheral blood. The CDR3 loop is CASSQRRGTGNTEAFF. CDR3 bases: TGTGCCAGCAGCCAACGCAGGGGTACGGGGAACACTGAAGCTTTCTTT.